A single sample gave rise to the 28 T cell receptor beta chains below, sequenced in a study of coeliac disease (dated by TCRdb to 2021 to 2024). The library relied on the immunoSEQ multiplex PCR assay. TCRdb carries this immuneACCESS record with in-frame sequences only. Its versions omit some clonotypes, under half of them owing to an unresolved V gene in the studies checked, with the rest unexplained. The table for this sample lists several thousand clones; about 78% of them were counted only once. The ten largest clones capture more than 5% of the sample. Input material: lamina propria lymphocytes from the gut. Explained via the paper, the cell subset or site label denotes: lamina propria cell (LPC) fraction of small intestinal biopsy. The receptors shown here come from a man between 25 and 39 years old with celiac disease.

This chain connects TRBV6-5 to TRBJ1-2; a weak D match, TRBD1 (6 bases). The CDR3 runs 13 residues. Germline V gene data show CDR1 as MNHEY and CDR2 as SVGAGI. V gave up 2 bases and J gave up 6 bases, with 10 bases separating them. CDR3 DNA sequence: TGTGCCAGCAGTTACCCAGGGGAGAATGGCTACACCTTC. Translated, it gives CASSYPGENGYTF.

The V gene is TRBV9, the J gene TRBJ2-2, with 8 bases identical to TRBD1. Germline trimming cut 1 base from V and 7 bases from J; bases unmatched to any gene: 6. The CDR3 length is 15 residues. The germline gives CDR1 SGDLS, CDR2 YYNGEE. The CDR3 is CASSVLQGADGELFF. The CDR3 nucleotides are TGTGCCAGCAGCGTACTCCAGGGGGCGGACGGGGAGCTGTTTTTT.

The chain employs TRBV27 and TRBJ1-2, with D maybe TRBD1 (5 bases). Germline-derived CDR1 and CDR2 are MNHEY and SMNVEV (reference sequence). Trimming stripped 3 bases from V and 1 base from J, with 9 bases between. The CDR3 length is 14 residues. DNA for the CDR3: TGTGCCAGCAGTTTCGGGGGAGATAACTATGGCTACACCTTC. Amino acids: CASSFGGDNYGYTF.

This clone appeared a single time. CDR3 in amino acids: CASSLFSGGVNEQFF. The CDR3 region has the DNA TGTGCCAGCAGCTTATTCTCCGGGGGGGTGAATGAGCAGTTCTTC. The chain has TRBV7-3 and TRBJ2-1; 8 bases are shared with TRBD2. The CDR3 totals 15 residues. CDR1 SGHTA and CDR2 FQGTGA come from the germline V gene. The V gene end was trimmed by 2 bases and the J gene end by 7 bases; junction bases not matched to a gene: 7.

The chain employs TRBV7-8 and TRBJ2-1; the D gene is possibly TRBD1 (7 bases). Germline CDR1 and CDR2: SGHVS and FQNEAQ. V lost 5 bases and J lost 8, with 22 bases in between. CDR3 length: 16 amino acids. The CDR3 loop reads CASSLRRDQGGDEQFF. In DNA, the CDR3 is TGTGCCAGCAGCCTTAGGCGGGATCAGGGGGGCGATGAGCAGTTCTTC.

The rearrangement uses TRBV5-8 and TRBJ1-2; possible D gene TRBD1, 5 bases. V gave up 4 bases and J gave up 8 bases, with 21 bases separating them. Germline V gene data show CDR1 as SGHTS and CDR2 as YDEGEE. The CDR3 has 15 amino acids. CDR3 nucleotides: TGTGCCAGCAGCGATATGGTGGGTCCAGGGCTCGGCTACACCTTC. Amino acids: CASSDMVGPGLGYTF. The full variable domain, with the rest looked up from reference TRBV5-8 and TRBJ1-2, is EAGVTQSPTHLIKTRGQQATLRCSPISGHTSVYWYQQALGLGLQFLLWYDEGEERNRGNFPPRFSGRQFPNYSSELNVNALELEDSALYLCASSDMVGPGLGYTFGSGTRLTVV.

The CDR3 bases are TGTGCCAGCAGAGCACTCTTAGCTACTTGGCATCATCAGCCCCAGCATTTT. It specifies CASRALLATWHHQPQHF. The chain uses TRBV21-1 and TRBJ1-5. TRBV21-1 is a pseudogene segment. The CDR3 is 17 amino acids.

V is TRBV29-1 and J is TRBJ2-2; a possible D gene is TRBD2 (5 bases). Per germline, CDR1 SQVTM and CDR2 ANQGSEA. The CDR3 covers 14 residues. V was trimmed by 4 bases and J by 2 bases, leaving 11 bases between them. The CDR3 region is CSVGRGSNTGELFF. The CDR3 DNA is TGCAGCGTTGGTCGAGGGAGTAACACCGGGGAGCTGTTTTTT.

In this sample, this clone turned up a few times. The chain is built from TRBV2 and TRBJ1-4; D perhaps matches TRBD1 (5 bases). Deletions cut 2 bases from V and 8 bases from J, with 9 bases between. Germline CDR1 SNHLY, CDR2 FYNNEI. The CDR3 extends over 13 amino acids. Written as DNA, the CDR3 is TGTGCCAGCAGTGAACAGGGAAGGGAAAAACTGTTTTTT. This sequence encodes CASSEQGREKLFF.

V gene TRBV19 combines with J gene TRBJ1-6; 8 bases map to TRBD1. The CDR3 runs 15 residues. With V trimmed by 2 bases and J by 4 bases, 1 base remained unmatched. Per germline, CDR1 LNHDA and CDR2 SQIVND (reference sequence). DNA for the CDR3: TGTGCCAGTAGTATACGGACAGGGTATAATTCACCCCTCCACTTT. It codes for CASSIRTGYNSPLHF.

This chain links TRBV7-3 with TRBJ1-4; TRBD1 matches at 9 bases. V trimming: 10 bases; J trimming: 0 bases; junction bases outside the gene matches: 9. CDR1 SGHTA and CDR2 FQGTGA come from the germline V gene. There are 16 residues in the CDR3. CDR3 sequence (DNA): TGTGCCACCCATCGGACAGGGGAAGCAACTAATGAAAAACTGTTTTTT. This translates into CATHRTGEATNEKLFF.

The chain recombines TRBV2 with TRBJ2-3, with a possible D match to TRBD2 (6 bases). The ends were cut back, 4 bases at V and 1 base at J, with 15 bases in the middle. Germline lookup yields CDR1 SNHLY and CDR2 FYNNEI. The CDR3 runs 16 residues. This CDR3 is CASSGLAVPGTDTQYF. In DNA, the CDR3 is TGTGCCAGCAGTGGGTTAGCGGTCCCTGGCACAGATACGCAGTATTTT. The whole variable domain, filled in from reference TRBV2 and TRBJ2-3, reads EPEVTQTPSHQVTQMGQEVILRCVPISNHLYFYWYRQILGQKVEFLVSFYNNEISEKSEIFDDQFSVERPDGSNFTLKIRSTKLEDSAMYFCASSGLAVPGTDTQYFGPGTRLTVL.

This clone was observed once. The chain couples TRBV12-5 to TRBJ2-3; the match to TRBD2 covers 9 bases. The length of the CDR3 is 15 residues. Germline loops: CDR1 LGHNT, CDR2 FRNRAP. The ends lost 7 bases at V and 2 bases at J; junction bases unmatched: 7. The CDR3 nucleotides read TGTGCTAGTGCTATTAGCGGGAGAGACACAGATACGCAGTATTTT. Its translation is CASAISGRDTDTQYF.

The rearrangement links TRBV10-3 to TRBJ2-1; 7 bases match TRBD1. CDR1 ENHRY and CDR2 SYGVKD come from the germline V gene. Trimming cost V 2 bases and J 6 bases; bases outside gene matches: 7. CDR3 length equals 15 residues. CDR3 in DNA: TGTGCCATCAGTGAGAGACAGGGAAATCTCAATGAGCAGTTCTTC. Its translation: CAISERQGNLNEQFF.

The genes are TRBV19 and TRBJ2-2, with TRBD2 matching 7 bases. The CDR3 has 16 residues. Germline V gene lookup returns CDR1 LNHDA and CDR2 SQIVND (reference sequence). Losses at the gene ends were 4 bases for V and 1 base for J; bases not matched to a gene: 6. The CDR3 region has the DNA TGTGCCAGTAGTACCCCCCAGCGGGGGAACACCGGGGAGCTGTTTTTT. Its translation is CASSTPQRGNTGELFF.

The CDR3 DNA follows: TGTGCCAGCAGCAAAGTATTCGGCACAGCCCCCGGCGAGCAGTACTTC. Translated, it gives CASSKVFGTAPGEQYF. The chain recombines TRBV21-1 with TRBJ2-7; the table gives TRBD1 as D, unverified against the DNA. TRBV21-1 is described as a pseudogene. This CDR3 contains 16 residues.

The rearrangement joins TRBV28 to TRBJ1-3; possibly TRBD1 for D (5 bases). CDR1 is MDHEN, CDR2 SYDVKM, per germline. Deletions cut 6 bases from V and 3 bases from J, with 9 bases between. The CDR3 loop spans 13 amino acids. CDR3 in DNA: TGTGCCAGCAGACAGGTGGATGGAAACACCATATATTTT. It encodes CASRQVDGNTIYF.

This chain links TRBV10-3 with TRBJ2-1; 8 bases map to TRBD2. V shed 7 bases, J shed 8 bases, and the junction held 28 bases outside the gene matches. The CDR3 consists of 20 residues. Per the germline V gene, CDR1 is ENHRY and CDR2 is SYGVKD. The CDR3 DNA reads TGTGCCATCAAGGGGGAACTGATGACTCGACGGGAGGGCCAGAGGGATGAGCAGTTCTTC. This sequence encodes CAIKGELMTRREGQRDEQFF.

The DNA of the CDR3 is TGTGCCAGCAGCTCATTACTAGCGGGATACTACAATGAGCAGTTCTTC. As protein: CASSSLLAGYYNEQFF. The genes are TRBV7-2 and TRBJ2-1; 10 nucleotides align to TRBD2. The germline gives CDR1 SGHTA, CDR2 FQGNSA. This CDR3 contains 16 residues. V gave up 4 bases and J gave up 3 bases; unmatched junction bases: 6.

V gene TRBV19 combines with J gene TRBJ1-5; D ambiguous. CDR1 LNHDA and CDR2 SQIVND come from the germline V gene (reference sequence). Trimming took off 7 bases at V and 4 bases at J, with 35 bases between the two ends. The CDR3 sequence is 21 residues long. The CDR3, as DNA: TGTGCCAGTAATCACCCGAGAAACCCGGGATGGTTGTTAAGGAGGAATCAGCCCCAGCATTTT. Residues: CASNHPRNPGWLLRRNQPQHF.

Concerning this clone itself: One junction end does not reproduce the germline sequence, and a read error may be involved. The J gene is TRBJ1-1, the V gene TRBV6-5; D is perhaps TRBD1 (6 bases). The V gene's germline CDR1 is MNHEY and CDR2 SVGAGI. This CDR3 region has 14 residues. The CDR3 protein is CASSYGGAGTKAFF. In DNA, the CDR3 is TGTGCCAGCAGTTACGGGGGCGCGGGCACTAAAGCTTTCTTT.

In its sample, this clone was seen a few times. The chain combines TRBV7-3 with TRBJ2-5; 10 bases are shared with TRBD1. After removal of 4 bases from V and 4 bases from J, the junction contained 6 bases not matched to a gene. The germline gives CDR1 SGHTA, CDR2 FQGTGA. CDR3 size: 15 residues. This chain's CDR3 is CASSSSGTGAETQYF. CDR3 nucleotide sequence: TGTGCCAGCAGCTCTTCCGGGACAGGGGCAGAGACCCAGTACTTC.

The chain carries TRBV12-5 and TRBJ1-2; a possible D gene is TRBD1 (5 bases). Germline-derived CDR1 and CDR2 are LGHNT and FRNRAP. V gave up 3 bases and J gave up 4 bases, with 21 bases separating them. This CDR3 is built from 17 residues. The CDR3 spells CASGFFTTDSFLYGYTF. CDR3 nucleotide sequence: TGTGCTAGTGGTTTTTTCACCACCGACAGCTTCCTCTATGGCTACACCTTC.

V gene TRBV5-1 combines with J gene TRBJ2-2; 7 bases align to TRBD2. Germline CDR1 is SGHRS and CDR2 is YFSETQ. CDR3 size: 16 residues. V gave up 0 bases and J gave up 3 bases; unmatched junction bases: 5. The DNA for the CDR3 is TGCGCCAGCAGCTTGGACCCCAGCGGGGACACCGGGGAGCTGTTTTTT. This translates into CASSLDPSGDTGELFF.

This sequence joins TRBV11-1 and TRBJ2-7; 9 nucleotides align to TRBD2. With V trimmed by 3 bases and J by 1 base, 7 bases remained unmatched. The germline gives CDR1 SGHAT, CDR2 FQDESV (reference sequence). This CDR3 contains 16 residues. Written as DNA, the CDR3 is TGTGCCAGCAGCTTGGGACCGGGACTAGCATCCTACGAGCAGTACTTC. Amino acid sequence: CASSLGPGLASYEQYF.

The V gene is TRBV4-2, the J gene TRBJ1-1; perhaps TRBD1 as D (6 bases). V lost 0 bases, J lost 9 bases, and 11 bases lay in between. The length of the CDR3 is 13 residues. CDR1 is LGHNA and CDR2 is YNFKEQ in the germline V gene. CDR3 loop: CASSQEQGTKAFF. CDR3 DNA sequence: TGTGCCAGCAGCCAAGAACAGGGTACTAAAGCTTTCTTT.

V is TRBV19 and J is TRBJ2-1; D uncertain. Germline-derived CDR1 and CDR2 are LNHDA and SQIVND (reference sequence). The V end lost 4 bases, the J end lost 0 bases, and 7 bases lay between the germline ends. The CDR3 is made up of 14 amino acids. CDR3 DNA sequence: TGTGCCAGTAGTAGAGACAACTCCTACAATGAGCAGTTCTTC. Protein product: CASSRDNSYNEQFF. Full variable domain (missing parts from reference TRBV19 and TRBJ2-1): DGGITQSPKYLFRKEGQNVTLSCEQNLNHDAMYWYRQDPGQGLRLIYYSQIVNDFQKGDIAEGYSVSREKKESFPLTVTSAQKNPTAFYLCASSRDNSYNEQFFGPGTRLTVL.

V is TRBV5-4 and J is TRBJ1-6; D perhaps matches TRBD1 (6 bases). Per germline, CDR1 SGHNT and CDR2 YYREEE (reference sequence). The length of the CDR3 is 17 residues. The germline V and J ends were trimmed by 2 bases and 1 base, with 13 bases remaining between them. CDR3: CASSLGGGPSYNSPLHF. In DNA form, the CDR3 reads TGTGCCAGCAGCTTAGGGGGGGGGCCATCCTATAATTCACCCCTCCACTTT.